The 14 T cell receptor beta chains in this list originate from one sample, sequenced in a study of T cell repertoires in cytomegalovirus infection. One entry per CDR3 protein, called by TCRdb with MiXCR from the reads. The table records about 600,000 distinct CDR3 sequences, approximately 24% of them present only once. Sequencing used CD8+ T cells from PBMCs. These receptors all come from a human donor in good health (CMV status not recorded). Some clones in this sample may be carry-over from other donors' samples.

The chain uses TRBV20-1 and TRBJ1-4, with 8 bases lining up with TRBD1. The CDR3 consists of 13 residues. Losses at the gene ends were 5 bases for V and 6 bases for J; bases not matched to a gene: 5. Germline CDR1 is DFQATT and CDR2 is SNEGSKA (reference sequence). As DNA, the CDR3 is TGCAGTGCTCCTGACAGGGGCCATGAAAAACTGTTTTTT. Its translation: CSAPDRGHEKLFF.

This clonotype was seen once. The rearrangement joins TRBV29-1 to TRBJ2-1; 8 bases match TRBD2. In germline, CDR1 is SQVTM, CDR2 ANQGSEA. J lost 4 bases, V lost 4 bases, and 6 bases had no gene match. The CDR3 runs 14 residues. The DNA for the CDR3 is TGCAGCGTTGCGGGGGGGCTGGCTTACAATGAGCAGTTCTTC. Protein sequence: CSVAGGLAYNEQFF.

In its sample, this clonotype was seen once. This sequence joins TRBV6-1 and TRBJ2-3; the D gene is possibly TRBD2 (5 bases). Germline CDR1 is MNHNS and CDR2 is SASEGT. The CDR3 has 14 amino acids. Trimming cost V 10 bases and J 0 bases, with 14 bases left between them. CDR3 in amino acids: CANLAHPSTDTQYF. The CDR3 DNA is TGTGCCAACCTAGCACACCCTAGCACAGATACGCAGTATTTT.

At least ten counts were recorded for this clonotype. The chain carries TRBV6-1 and TRBJ2-6; D possibly uses TRBD1 or TRBD2 (5 bases each). The CDR3 extends over 17 amino acids. Trimming took 7 bases from V and 0 from J, leaving 16 bases between them. Germline lookup yields CDR1 MNHNS and CDR2 SASEGT. The CDR3 sequence is CASMELGRSSGANVLTF. As DNA, the CDR3 is TGTGCCAGCATGGAATTGGGACGGAGCTCTGGGGCCAACGTCCTGACTTTC.

A few counts support this clonotype. The chain carries TRBV20-1 and TRBJ2-5; the D call may be TRBD1 or TRBD2 (5 bases each). Trimming cost V 2 bases and J 5 bases, with 18 bases left between them. Germline CDR1 reads DFQATT; CDR2 reads SNEGSKA (reference sequence). The CDR3 length is 15 residues. CDR3 in amino acids: CSARPSLGVWETQYF. The CDR3 region has the DNA TGCAGTGCTAGACCCTCTCTGGGGGTTTGGGAGACCCAGTACTTC.

The rearrangement uses TRBV4-3 and TRBJ1-2; D perhaps matches TRBD1 (5 bases). In germline, CDR1 is LGHNA, CDR2 YSLEER. The V gene lost 1 base and the J gene lost 3 bases, with 9 bases spanning the gap. The CDR3 is made up of 14 amino acids. The CDR3 coding sequence is TGCGCCAGCAGCCAAGTGACAGCAGACTATGGCTACACCTTC. Translation gives CASSQVTADYGYTF.

There are a few counts of this clonotype. The chain links TRBV6-2 or TRBV6-3 to TRBJ1-1; D may be TRBD1 (5 bases). The V and J ends lost 4 bases and 0 bases respectively, with 15 bases between them. Germline V gives CDR1 MNHEY, CDR2 SVGEGT. There are 16 residues in the CDR3. CDR3 protein: CASSSRVGGVNTEAFF. CDR3 coding DNA: TGTGCCAGCAGTTCCAGGGTCGGGGGGGTGAACACTGAAGCTTTCTTT.

The table lists this clonotype with many counts. V and J are TRBV10-3 and TRBJ2-6; tentatively, D is TRBD2 (6 bases). V was cut by 3 bases and J by 0 bases, with 12 bases left in between. This CDR3 region has 17 residues. Germline V gives CDR1 ENHRY, CDR2 SYGVKD. In DNA form, the CDR3 reads TGTGCCATCAGTGAAGTAGCGGTACCCTCTGGGGCCAACGTCCTGACTTTC. Translating it yields CAISEVAVPSGANVLTF.

This chain uses TRBV13 with TRBJ1-1, with D maybe TRBD1 (6 bases). The V gene's germline CDR1 is PRHDT and CDR2 FYEKMQ (reference sequence). The CDR3 runs 12 residues. V lost 5 bases to trimming and J lost 11 bases, with 15 bases between them. The CDR3 region is CASSLRTVGAFF. CDR3 sequence (DNA): TGTGCCAGCAGCCTCCGGACAGTCGGCGCTTTCTTT.

This clonotype has more than one count but fewer than ten. The V and J genes are TRBV10-3 and TRBJ1-2, with D tentatively TRBD1 (5 bases). Germline assignment: CDR1 ENHRY and CDR2 SYGVKD. The CDR3 totals 13 residues. Trimming stripped 5 bases from V and 6 bases from J, with 13 bases between. The CDR3 DNA reads TGTGCCATCAGTTGGGGGGAGATGGATGGCTACACCTTC. Its protein product is CAISWGEMDGYTF.

In this sample, this clonotype turned up a few times. The rearrangement links TRBV20-1 to TRBJ2-5; 7 bases are shared with TRBD1. CDR3 length: 16 amino acids. Germline-derived CDR1 and CDR2 are DFQATT and SNEGSKA (reference sequence). J gave up 5 bases and V 3 bases, and 15 bases lay outside the gene matches. CDR3 in DNA: TGCAGTGCTAGGGGGCTGACAGGGACGAGAACTGAGACCCAGTACTTC. Translation gives CSARGLTGTRTETQYF.

The table lists this clonotype with a few counts. The rearrangement links TRBV28 to TRBJ2-2; 7 nucleotides match TRBD1. After removal of 4 bases from V and 4 bases from J, the junction contained 15 bases not matched to a gene. CDR3 length: 18 residues. CDR1 is MDHEN, CDR2 SYDVKM, per germline. The CDR3 spells CASSSEPDRGRGTGELFF. In DNA form, the CDR3 reads TGTGCCAGCAGTTCTGAACCGGATAGGGGGCGCGGCACCGGGGAGCTGTTTTTT.

This clonotype has ten or more counts. The rearrangement links TRBV25-1 to TRBJ1-1; D might be TRBD1 (5 bases). V was trimmed by 1 base and J by 3 bases, leaving 12 bases between them. CDR3 length: 15 residues. Germline CDR1 is MGHDK and CDR2 is SYGVNS. The CDR3 DNA reads as TGTGCCAGCAGTGAATTTGCAGGGAAGGACACTGAAGCTTTCTTT. It translates to CASSEFAGKDTEAFF.

This chain joins TRBV12-3 or TRBV12-4 and TRBJ1-5; D is ambiguous. The CDR3 totals 14 residues. Trimming stripped 2 bases from V and 1 base from J, with 6 bases between. CDR3 region: CASSLTASNQPQHF. The CDR3 nucleotides are TGTGCCAGCAGTTTAACCGCGAGCAATCAGCCCCAGCATTTT.